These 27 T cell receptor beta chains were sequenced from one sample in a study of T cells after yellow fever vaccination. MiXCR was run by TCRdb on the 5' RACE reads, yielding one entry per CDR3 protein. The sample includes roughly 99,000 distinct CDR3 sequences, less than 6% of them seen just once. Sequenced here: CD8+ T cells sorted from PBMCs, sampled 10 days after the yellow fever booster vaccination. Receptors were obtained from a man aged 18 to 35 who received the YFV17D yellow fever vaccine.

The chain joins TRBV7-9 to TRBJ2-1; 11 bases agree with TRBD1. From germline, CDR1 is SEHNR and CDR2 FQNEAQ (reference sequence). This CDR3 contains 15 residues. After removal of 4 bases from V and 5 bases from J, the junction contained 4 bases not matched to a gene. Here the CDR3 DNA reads TGTGCCAGCAGCTCGCGGACAGGGGGCAACAATGAGCAGTTCTTC. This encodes CASSSRTGGNNEQFF.

CDR3 sequence reads: CASSSDISYEQYF. The CDR3 DNA reads as TGTGCCAGCAGCTCGGACATCTCCTACGAGCAGTACTTC. The chain carries TRBV13 and TRBJ2-7; TRBD1 might be the D (5 bases). The CDR3 is 13 residues long. V was shortened by 4 bases and J by 0 bases, with 7 bases between the two germline ends. Germline V gene lookup returns CDR1 PRHDT and CDR2 FYEKMQ (reference sequence). Based on the CDR3 plus reference TRBV13 and TRBJ2-7, the full variable domain is AAGVIQSPRHLIKEKRETATLKCYPIPRHDTVYWYQQGPGQDPQFLISFYEKMQSDKGSIPDRFSAQQFSDYHSELNMSSLELGDSALYFCASSSDISYEQYFGPGTRLTVT.

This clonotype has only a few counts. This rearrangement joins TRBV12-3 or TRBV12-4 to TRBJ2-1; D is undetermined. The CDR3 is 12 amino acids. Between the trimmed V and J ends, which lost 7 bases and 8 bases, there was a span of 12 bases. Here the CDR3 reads CASTPEVHEQFF. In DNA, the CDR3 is TGTGCCAGCACACCTGAGGTGCATGAGCAGTTCTTC.

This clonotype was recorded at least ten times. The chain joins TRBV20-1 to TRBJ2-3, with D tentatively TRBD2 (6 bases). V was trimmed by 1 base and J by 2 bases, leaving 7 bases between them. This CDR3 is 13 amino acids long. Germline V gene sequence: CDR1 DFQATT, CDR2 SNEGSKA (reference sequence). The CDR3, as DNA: TGCAGTGCTAGAGGCGGGGACACAGATACGCAGTATTTT. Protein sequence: CSARGGDTDTQYF.

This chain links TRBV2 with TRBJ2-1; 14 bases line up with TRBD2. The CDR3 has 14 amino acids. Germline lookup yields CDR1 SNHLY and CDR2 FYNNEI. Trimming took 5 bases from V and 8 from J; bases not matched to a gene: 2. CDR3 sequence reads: CASSWTSGGYEQFF. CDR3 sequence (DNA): TGTGCCAGCAGTTGGACTAGCGGGGGGTATGAGCAGTTCTTC.

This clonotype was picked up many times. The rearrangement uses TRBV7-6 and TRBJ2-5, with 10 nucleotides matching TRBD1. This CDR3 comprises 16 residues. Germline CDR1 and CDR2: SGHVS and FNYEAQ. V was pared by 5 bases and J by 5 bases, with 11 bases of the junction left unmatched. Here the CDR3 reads CASSQPGGQGHETQYF. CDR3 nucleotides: TGTGCCAGCAGCCAACCCGGGGGACAGGGGCACGAGACCCAGTACTTC.

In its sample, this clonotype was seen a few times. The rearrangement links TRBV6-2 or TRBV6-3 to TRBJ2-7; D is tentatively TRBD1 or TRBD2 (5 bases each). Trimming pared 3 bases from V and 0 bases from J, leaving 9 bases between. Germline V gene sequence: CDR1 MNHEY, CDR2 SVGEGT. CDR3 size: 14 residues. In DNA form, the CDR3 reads TGTGCCAGCAGTTATTATGGGGGCTCCTACGAGCAGTACTTC. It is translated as CASSYYGGSYEQYF.

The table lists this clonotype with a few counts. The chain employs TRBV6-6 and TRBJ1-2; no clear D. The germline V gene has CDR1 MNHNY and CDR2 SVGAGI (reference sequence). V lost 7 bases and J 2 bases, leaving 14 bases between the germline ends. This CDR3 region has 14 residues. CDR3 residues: CASNWAGDNYGYTF. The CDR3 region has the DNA TGTGCCAGCAACTGGGCAGGCGACAACTATGGCTACACCTTC.

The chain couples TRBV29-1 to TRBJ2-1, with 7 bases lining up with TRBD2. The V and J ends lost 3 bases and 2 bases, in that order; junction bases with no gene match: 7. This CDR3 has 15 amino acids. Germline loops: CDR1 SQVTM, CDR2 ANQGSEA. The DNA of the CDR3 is TGCAGCGTTGACGGATTTCTAGCGGCCTACAATGAGCAGTTCTTC. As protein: CSVDGFLAAYNEQFF.

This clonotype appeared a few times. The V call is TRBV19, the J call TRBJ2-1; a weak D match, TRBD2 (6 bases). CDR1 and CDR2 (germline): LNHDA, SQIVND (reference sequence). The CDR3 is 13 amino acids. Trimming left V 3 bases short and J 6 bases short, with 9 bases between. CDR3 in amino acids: CASSIAGINEQFF. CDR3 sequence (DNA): TGTGCCAGTAGTATTGCGGGGATCAATGAGCAGTTCTTC. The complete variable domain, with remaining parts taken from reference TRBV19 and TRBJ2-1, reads DGGITQSPKYLFRKEGQNVTLSCEQNLNHDAMYWYRQDPGQGLRLIYYSQIVNDFQKGDIAEGYSVSREKKESFPLTVTSAQKNPTAFYLCASSIAGINEQFFGPGTRLTVL.

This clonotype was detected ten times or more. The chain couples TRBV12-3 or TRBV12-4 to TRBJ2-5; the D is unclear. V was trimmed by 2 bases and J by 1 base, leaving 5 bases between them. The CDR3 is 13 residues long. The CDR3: CASSLRFQETQYF. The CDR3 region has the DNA TGTGCCAGCAGTTTAAGGTTCCAAGAGACCCAGTACTTC.

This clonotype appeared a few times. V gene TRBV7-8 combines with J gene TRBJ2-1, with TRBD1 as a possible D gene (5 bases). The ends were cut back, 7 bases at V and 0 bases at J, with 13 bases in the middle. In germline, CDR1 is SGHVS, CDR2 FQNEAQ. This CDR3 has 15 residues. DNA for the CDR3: TGTGCCAGCACAAAGGGGTCTAGCTCCTACAATGAGCAGTTCTTC. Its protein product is CASTKGSSSYNEQFF.

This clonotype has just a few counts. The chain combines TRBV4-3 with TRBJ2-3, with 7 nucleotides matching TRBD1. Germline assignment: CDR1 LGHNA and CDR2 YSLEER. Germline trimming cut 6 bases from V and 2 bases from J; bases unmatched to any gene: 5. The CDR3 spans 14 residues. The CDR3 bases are TGCGCCAGCAGTAGGGACAGAACCACAGATACGCAGTATTTT. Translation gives CASSRDRTTDTQYF.

CDR3 sequence: CASSSRQGSYEQYF. CDR3 DNA sequence: TGTGCCAGCAGCTCCAGACAGGGCTCCTACGAGCAGTACTTC. V and J are TRBV7-2 and TRBJ2-7; 7 bases align to TRBD1. J was trimmed by 0 bases and V by 4 bases; bases with no gene match: 3. The CDR3 loop spans 14 amino acids. Germline-derived CDR1 and CDR2 are SGHTA and FQGNSA.

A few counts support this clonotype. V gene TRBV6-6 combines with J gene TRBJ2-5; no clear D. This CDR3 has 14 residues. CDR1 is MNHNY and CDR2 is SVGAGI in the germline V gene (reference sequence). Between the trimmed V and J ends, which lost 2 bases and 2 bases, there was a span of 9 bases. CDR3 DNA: TGTGCCAGCAGTTACACCAGCCTACAAGAGACCCAGTACTTC. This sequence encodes CASSYTSLQETQYF.

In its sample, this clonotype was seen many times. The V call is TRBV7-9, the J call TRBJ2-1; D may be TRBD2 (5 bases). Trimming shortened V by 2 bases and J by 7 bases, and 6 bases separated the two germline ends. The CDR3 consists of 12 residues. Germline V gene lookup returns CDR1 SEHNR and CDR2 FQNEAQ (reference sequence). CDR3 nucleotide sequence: TGTGCCAGCAGCTTACGGACTAATGAGCAGTTCTTC. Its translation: CASSLRTNEQFF.

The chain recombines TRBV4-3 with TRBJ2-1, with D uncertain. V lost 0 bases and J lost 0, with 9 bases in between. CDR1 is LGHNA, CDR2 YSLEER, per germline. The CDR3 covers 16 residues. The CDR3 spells CASSQDGDYSYNEQFF. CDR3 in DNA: TGCGCCAGCAGCCAAGACGGCGATTACTCCTACAATGAGCAGTTCTTC.

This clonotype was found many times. The CDR3 bases are TGTGCCAGCAGTTTATCGGGGGGGGAAGAGACCCAGTACTTC. Its protein product is CASSLSGGEETQYF. The gene calls are TRBV27 and TRBJ2-5; 7 bases are a match to TRBD2. The CDR3 has 14 residues. CDR1 and CDR2 (germline): MNHEY, SMNVEV (reference sequence). J lost 3 bases, V lost 0 bases, and 1 base had no gene match.

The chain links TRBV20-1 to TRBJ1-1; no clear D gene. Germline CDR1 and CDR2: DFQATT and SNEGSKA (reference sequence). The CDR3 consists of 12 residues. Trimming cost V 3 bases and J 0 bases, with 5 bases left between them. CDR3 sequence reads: CSASGLNTEAFF. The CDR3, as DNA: TGCAGTGCTAGTGGACTGAACACTGAAGCTTTCTTT.

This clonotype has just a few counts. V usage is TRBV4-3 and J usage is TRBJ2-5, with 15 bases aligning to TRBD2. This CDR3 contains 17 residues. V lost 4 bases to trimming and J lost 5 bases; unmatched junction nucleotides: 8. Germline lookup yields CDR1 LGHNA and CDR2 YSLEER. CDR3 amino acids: CASSPRTSGGGPETQYF. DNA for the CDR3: TGCGCCAGCAGCCCCCGGACTAGCGGGGGGGGGCCGGAGACCCAGTACTTC.

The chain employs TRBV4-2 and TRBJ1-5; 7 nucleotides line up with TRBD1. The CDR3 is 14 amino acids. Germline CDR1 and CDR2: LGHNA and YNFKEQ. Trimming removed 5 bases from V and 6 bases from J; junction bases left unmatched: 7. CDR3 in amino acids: CASSRGRWSQPQHF. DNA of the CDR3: TGTGCCAGCAGCAGGGGGCGATGGAGTCAGCCCCAGCATTTT.

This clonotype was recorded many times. The CDR3: CSAGRLRPYGYTF. CDR3 DNA sequence: TGCAGTGCTGGGAGACTAAGGCCTTATGGCTACACCTTC. This chain links TRBV20-1 with TRBJ1-2; D uncertain. The CDR3 is made up of 13 amino acids. Germline V lookup: CDR1 DFQATT, CDR2 SNEGSKA (reference sequence). Trimming removed 5 bases from V and 5 bases from J, with 15 bases in between.

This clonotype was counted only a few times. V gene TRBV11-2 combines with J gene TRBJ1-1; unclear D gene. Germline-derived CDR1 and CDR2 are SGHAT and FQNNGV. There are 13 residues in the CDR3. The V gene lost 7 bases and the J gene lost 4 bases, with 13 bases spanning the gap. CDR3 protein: CASTRLMGTEAFF. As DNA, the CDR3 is TGTGCCAGCACCCGTCTCATGGGCACTGAAGCTTTCTTT.

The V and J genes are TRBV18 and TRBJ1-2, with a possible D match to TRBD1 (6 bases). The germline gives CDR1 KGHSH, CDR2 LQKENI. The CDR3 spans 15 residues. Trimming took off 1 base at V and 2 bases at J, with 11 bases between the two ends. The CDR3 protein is CASSPLGGQNYGYTF. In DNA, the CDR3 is TGTGCCAGCTCACCACTCGGGGGCCAGAACTATGGCTACACCTTC.

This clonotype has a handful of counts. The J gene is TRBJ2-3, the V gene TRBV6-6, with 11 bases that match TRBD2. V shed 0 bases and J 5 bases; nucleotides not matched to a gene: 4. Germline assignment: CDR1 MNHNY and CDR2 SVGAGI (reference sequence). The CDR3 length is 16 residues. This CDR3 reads CASSYSVSGGVDTQYF. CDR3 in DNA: TGTGCCAGCAGTTACTCGGTTAGCGGGGGGGTAGATACGCAGTATTTT.

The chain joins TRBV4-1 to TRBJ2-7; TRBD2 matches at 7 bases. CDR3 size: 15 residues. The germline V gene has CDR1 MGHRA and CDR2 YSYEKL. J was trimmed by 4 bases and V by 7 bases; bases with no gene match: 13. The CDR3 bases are TGCGCCAGCACCCTTGAATGGGAGGGAGCGTACGAGCAGTACTTC. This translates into CASTLEWEGAYEQYF.

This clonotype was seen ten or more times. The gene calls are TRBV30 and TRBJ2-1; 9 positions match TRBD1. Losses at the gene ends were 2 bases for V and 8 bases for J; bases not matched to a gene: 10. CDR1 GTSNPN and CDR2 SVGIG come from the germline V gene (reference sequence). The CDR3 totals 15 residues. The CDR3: CAWSKGQGERDEQFF. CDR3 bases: TGTGCCTGGAGTAAGGGACAGGGCGAGCGGGATGAGCAGTTCTTC.